These 30 T cell receptor beta chains were sequenced from one sample in a study of blood T cell repertoires in COVID-19. Using immunoSEQ multiplex PCR, the repertoire was profiled, and TCRdb retains in-frame clones only, with some absent. Among roughly 350,000 clones listed, approximately 81% were seen once. Sequencing used peripheral blood. The receptors were gathered from a woman between 18 and 29 years old with acute or convalescent COVID-19.

The chain carries TRBV18 and TRBJ1-2; 7 positions match TRBD1. The CDR3 sequence is 13 residues long. Trimming cost V 3 bases and J 8 bases; bases outside gene matches: 6. Germline V gene lookup returns CDR1 KGHSH and CDR2 LQKENI. DNA of the CDR3: TGTGCCAGCTCACCCGGACAGGAGAACGGCTACACCTTC. Translation: CASSPGQENGYTF.

V usage is TRBV9 and J usage is TRBJ2-7; weak D call: TRBD1 (6 bases). The V and J ends lost 0 bases and 0 bases respectively, with 10 bases between them. The CDR3 totals 15 residues. Per the germline V gene, CDR1 is SGDLS and CDR2 is YYNGEE. The CDR3 nucleotides are TGTGCCAGCAGCGTAGCGGCGGACAGCTCCTACGAGCAGTACTTC. Its translation: CASSVAADSSYEQYF.

The gene calls are TRBV6-5 and TRBJ2-2; TRBD2 agrees at 7 bases. There are 14 residues in the CDR3. Germline CDR1 reads MNHEY; CDR2 reads SVGAGI. Trimming took 6 bases from V and 4 from J; bases not matched to a gene: 5. CDR3 amino acids: CASRKGGPTGELFF. Here the CDR3 DNA reads TGTGCCAGCAGAAAGGGAGGGCCCACCGGGGAGCTGTTTTTT.

The rearrangement links TRBV27 to TRBJ2-7; TRBD2 is a possible D gene (6 bases). Germline loops: CDR1 MNHEY, CDR2 SMNVEV (reference sequence). V was trimmed by 8 bases and J by 5 bases, leaving 25 bases between them. This CDR3 spans 16 amino acids. The CDR3 bases are TGTGCCAGCCGCAGAAAAGGAGGGGACGCCTGGGACGAGCAGTACTTC. This codes for CASRRKGGDAWDEQYF.

This chain joins TRBV28 and TRBJ1-1; 7 positions match TRBD1. The CDR3 runs 18 residues. Per germline, CDR1 MDHEN and CDR2 SYDVKM. J lost 0 bases, V lost 2 bases, and 12 bases had no gene match. CDR3 DNA: TGTGCCAGCAGTTTAAATATCCGGACAGGACCTATGAACACTGAAGCTTTCTTT. Encoded protein: CASSLNIRTGPMNTEAFF.

J is TRBJ2-1 and V is TRBV24-1; a weak D match, TRBD2 (5 bases). The CDR3 has 15 residues. V lost 5 bases and J lost 1, with 11 bases in between. The V gene's germline CDR1 is KGHDR and CDR2 SFDVKD. The DNA of the CDR3 is TGTGCCACCAGTGGGATTAGAGGGTCCTACAATGAGCAGTTCTTC. Amino acid sequence: CATSGIRGSYNEQFF.

This clone was found once. The rearrangement links TRBV2 to TRBJ2-5; 12 nucleotides line up with TRBD2. The CDR3 consists of 16 residues. Germline loops: CDR1 SNHLY, CDR2 FYNNEI. With 5 bases clipped from V and 7 bases from J, the junction kept 11 bases outside the gene matches. As DNA, the CDR3 is TGTGCCAGCAGTCCCGCTAGCGGGGGGGCCCGTGGGACCCAGTACTTC. Translation gives CASSPASGGARGTQYF.

The rearrangement links TRBV12-3 or TRBV12-4 to TRBJ1-1; a weak D match, TRBD1 (6 bases). V was shortened by 7 bases and J by 5 bases, with 14 bases between the two germline ends. The CDR3 contains 13 residues. CDR3 coding DNA: TGTGCCAGCACCCAAGGGGGGGCGACTGAAGCTTTCTTT. It specifies CASTQGGATEAFF.

This chain joins TRBV4-1 and TRBJ1-5; a weak D match, TRBD1 (6 bases). Trimming removed 3 bases at V and 7 bases at J, with 19 bases between. The CDR3 has 16 residues. CDR1 MGHRA and CDR2 YSYEKL come from the germline V gene. CDR3 nucleotide sequence: TGCGCCAGCAGCCACCAATACAGGGTGAGAGGCCAGCCCCAGCATTTT. As protein: CASSHQYRVRGQPQHF.

The V call is TRBV10-3, the J call TRBJ1-1, with TRBD1 matching over 7 bases. V gave up 4 bases and J gave up 10 bases; unmatched junction bases: 6. The germline V gene encodes CDR1 ENHRY and CDR2 SYGVKD. CDR3 size: 12 residues. The CDR3 loop reads CAISALTGPAFF. CDR3 in DNA: TGTGCCATCAGTGCGCTGACAGGGCCAGCTTTCTTT.

V is TRBV6-5 and J is TRBJ2-2; tentatively, D is TRBD2 (5 bases). Germline loops: CDR1 MNHEY, CDR2 SVGAGI. Trimming stripped 7 bases from V and 1 base from J, with 10 bases between. CDR3 size: 14 residues. CDR3 residues: CASNGGLNTGELFF. The CDR3 bases are TGTGCCAGCAACGGAGGACTGAACACCGGGGAGCTGTTTTTT.

This CDR3 reads CAWSVWRDFEQYF. The CDR3 bases are TGTGCCTGGAGTGTATGGAGGGACTTCGAGCAGTACTTC. The rearrangement links TRBV30 to TRBJ2-7; a weak D match, TRBD2 (6 bases). This CDR3 is built from 13 residues. V lost 0 bases and J 6 bases, leaving 12 bases between the germline ends. CDR1 is GTSNPN and CDR2 is SVGIG in the germline V gene (reference sequence).

This sequence joins TRBV5-1 and TRBJ2-7, with D maybe TRBD1 (6 bases). The germline gives CDR1 SGHRS, CDR2 YFSETQ. Trimming stripped 2 bases from V and 6 bases from J, with 12 bases between. CDR3 size: 13 residues. DNA of the CDR3: TGCGCCAGCAGCTTACTCCAGGGGACCGAGCAGTACTTC. It encodes CASSLLQGTEQYF.

The chain combines TRBV5-1 with TRBJ1-1, with 7 bases identical to TRBD1. This CDR3 has 14 residues. Germline V CDR1 and CDR2: SGHRS, YFSETQ. V was pared by 7 bases and J by 2 bases, with 8 bases of the junction left unmatched. The DNA for the CDR3 is TGCGCCAGCGGAGGCCGGGACAGCAACACTGAAGCTTTCTTT. It translates to CASGGRDSNTEAFF.

This clone occurred once. The V gene is TRBV5-6, the J gene TRBJ2-1; no reliable D call. The V gene lost 2 bases and the J gene lost 0 bases, with 9 bases spanning the gap. Per the germline V gene, CDR1 is SGHDT and CDR2 is YYEEEE. There are 15 residues in the CDR3. CDR3 protein: CASSFLQSSYNEQFF. The CDR3 region has the DNA TGTGCCAGCAGCTTTTTACAGAGCTCCTACAATGAGCAGTTCTTC. The full variable domain, completed using reference TRBV5-6 and TRBJ2-1, is DAGVTQSPTHLIKTRGQQVTLRCSPKSGHDTVSWYQQALGQGPQFIFQYYEEEERQRGNFPDRFSGHQFPNYSSELNVNALLLGDSALYLCASSFLQSSYNEQFFGPGTRLTVL.

The V and J genes are TRBV29-1 and TRBJ2-7, with TRBD1 matching 8 bases. The CDR3 loop spans 13 amino acids. V shed 1 base and J 2 bases; nucleotides not matched to a gene: 1. From germline, CDR1 is SQVTM and CDR2 ANQGSEA. CDR3 in amino acids: CSVEGTGTYEQYF. The CDR3 DNA sequence: TGCAGCGTTGAAGGGACAGGGACCTACGAGCAGTACTTC.

This chain joins TRBV4-2 and TRBJ2-3; D may be TRBD2 (5 bases). Germline CDR1 and CDR2: LGHNA and YNFKEQ. V lost 3 bases to trimming and J lost 1 base, with 14 bases between them. This CDR3 spans 16 amino acids. CDR3 DNA: TGTGCCAGCAGCCAGGGAGAAGGATCCGGCACAGATACGCAGTATTTT. Translation: CASSQGEGSGTDTQYF.

The chain couples TRBV13 to TRBJ2-6, with a tentative D call TRBD2 (5 bases). CDR1 PRHDT and CDR2 FYEKMQ come from the germline V gene (reference sequence). The ends were cut back, 4 bases at V and 0 bases at J, with 16 bases in the middle. The CDR3 is 18 residues long. The CDR3, as DNA: TGTGCCAGCAGCTCGTCGGACTTAAAGCGCTCTGGGGCCAACGTCCTGACTTTC. It translates to CASSSSDLKRSGANVLTF.

The genes are TRBV10-3 and TRBJ2-3, with 8 bases aligning to TRBD2. V dropped 3 bases and J dropped 4; count of bases not matched to a gene: 15. Germline V lookup: CDR1 ENHRY, CDR2 SYGVKD. This CDR3 is 18 amino acids long. CDR3 sequence reads: CAISEGRGVQTSADTQYF. In nucleotides, the CDR3 is TGTGCCATCAGTGAAGGGCGGGGGGTCCAGACTAGCGCAGATACGCAGTATTTT.

The CDR3 protein is CASSFPRGDGYTF. The CDR3, as DNA: TGTGCCAGCAGCTTCCCCAGGGGAGACGGCTACACCTTC. V and J are TRBV13 and TRBJ1-2, with D possibly TRBD1 on 6 matching bases. Germline lookup yields CDR1 PRHDT and CDR2 FYEKMQ (reference sequence). V lost 3 bases, J lost 8 bases, and 13 bases lay in between. The CDR3 spans 13 residues. Filled out from reference TRBV13 and TRBJ1-2, the complete variable domain reads AAGVIQSPRHLIKEKRETATLKCYPIPRHDTVYWYQQGPGQDPQFLISFYEKMQSDKGSIPDRFSAQQFSDYHSELNMSSLELGDSALYFCASSFPRGDGYTFGSGTRLTVV.

V usage is TRBV27 and J usage is TRBJ2-1; TRBD1 matches 7 bases. With V trimmed by 7 bases and J by 1 base, 10 bases remained unmatched. The germline V gene encodes CDR1 MNHEY and CDR2 SMNVEV (reference sequence). CDR3 length equals 16 residues. In nucleotides, the CDR3 is TGTGCCAGCATCCCGGGACAGCCTTATTCCTACAATGAGCAGTTCTTC. It encodes CASIPGQPYSYNEQFF.

The chain recombines TRBV5-1 with TRBJ1-4; 8 nucleotides agree with TRBD1. CDR3 length: 17 residues. Per germline, CDR1 SGHRS and CDR2 YFSETQ. V shed 4 bases and J 0 bases; nucleotides not matched to a gene: 8. This CDR3 reads CASSRSGGGATNEKLFF. The CDR3 coding sequence is TGCGCCAGCAGCCGGTCAGGGGGCGGGGCAACTAATGAAAAACTGTTTTTT.

The J gene is TRBJ1-2, the V gene TRBV6-5; TRBD1 matches at 8 bases. This CDR3 is 15 amino acids long. Trimming took 6 bases from V and 3 from J; bases not matched to a gene: 9. The V gene's germline CDR1 is MNHEY and CDR2 SVGAGI. The CDR3 coding sequence is TGTGCCAGCAGGCGAGGGTTGACAGGGGACTATGGCTACACCTTC. This codes for CASRRGLTGDYGYTF.

This clone was counted a single time. This sequence joins TRBV7-9 and TRBJ1-2, with D unclear. The CDR3 length is 15 residues. Trimming shortened V by 1 base and J by 3 bases, and 12 bases separated the two germline ends. CDR1 SEHNR and CDR2 FQNEAQ come from the germline V gene (reference sequence). The CDR3 DNA follows: TGTGCCAGCAGCTTAGGGCCAGACTATTACTATGGCTACACCTTC. Protein sequence: CASSLGPDYYYGYTF.

The chain has TRBV12-5 and TRBJ1-5, with 7 bases lining up with TRBD1. The V segment lost 5 bases and the J segment 11 bases; nucleotides outside the gene matches: 9. The CDR3 consists of 13 residues. Germline V gene lookup returns CDR1 LGHNT and CDR2 FRNRAP. CDR3 residues: CASGRGGPLSQHF. Written as DNA, the CDR3 is TGTGCTAGTGGTCGAGGGGGCCCCCTGTCCCAGCATTTT.

The rearrangement joins TRBV25-1 to TRBJ2-3; TRBD2 aligns across 8 bases. Trimming took 3 bases from V and 3 from J; bases not matched to a gene: 14. The length of the CDR3 is 18 residues. Germline CDR1 reads MGHDK; CDR2 reads SYGVNS. This CDR3 reads CASSDFSGDPSTTDTQYF. The CDR3 region has the DNA TGTGCCAGCAGTGATTTTAGCGGGGACCCCAGCACAACAGATACGCAGTATTTT.

The CDR3 is CASSARLAGGRDEQFF. CDR3 sequence (DNA): TGTGCCAGTAGTGCGCGACTAGCGGGAGGACGCGATGAGCAGTTCTTC. The genes are TRBV19 and TRBJ2-1; 13 bases are shared with TRBD2. V shed 5 bases, J shed 8 bases, and the junction held 9 bases outside the gene matches. Germline loops: CDR1 LNHDA, CDR2 SQIVND (reference sequence). CDR3 length equals 16 residues. The full variable domain, its missing parts supplied by reference TRBV19 and TRBJ2-1, is DGGITQSPKYLFRKEGQNVTLSCEQNLNHDAMYWYRQDPGQGLRLIYYSQIVNDFQKGDIAEGYSVSREKKESFPLTVTSAQKNPTAFYLCASSARLAGGRDEQFFGPGTRLTVL.

The rearrangement joins TRBV4-2 to TRBJ2-3; 16 positions match TRBD2. From germline, CDR1 is LGHNA and CDR2 YNFKEQ. The CDR3 has 18 amino acids. V was pared by 4 bases and J by 0 bases, with 4 bases of the junction left unmatched. The CDR3 DNA sequence: TGTGCCAGCAGCCTGGGACTAGCGGGAGGGCCTAGCACAGATACGCAGTATTTT. Translating gives CASSLGLAGGPSTDTQYF.

V and J are TRBV7-9 and TRBJ2-1; D is perhaps TRBD1 (6 bases). The germline V gene encodes CDR1 SEHNR and CDR2 FQNEAQ (reference sequence). This CDR3 contains 16 residues. V lost 5 bases and J lost 6, with 20 bases in between. The CDR3 region has the DNA TGTGCCAGCAGCCCCCTCTTGTCCAGGGGAAGCAATGAGCAGTTCTTC. It translates to CASSPLLSRGSNEQFF.

The chain combines TRBV6-4 with TRBJ1-2, with 7 bases fitting TRBD1. CDR3 length: 15 amino acids. The V gene's germline CDR1 is MRHNA and CDR2 SNTAGT. The V gene end was trimmed by 4 bases and the J gene end by 3 bases; junction bases not matched to a gene: 8. CDR3 in DNA: TGTGCCAGCAGTGGAAACCGGGACAGACACTATGGCTACACCTTC. Translated: CASSGNRDRHYGYTF.